This T cell receptor beta chain was profiled in a study of response to subunit inactivated influenza vaccine. TCRdb reprocessed the RT-PCR reads with MiXCR, giving one entry per CDR3 protein. This table holds about 180,000 distinct CDR3 sequences, nearly 9.5% found once. With 1 base removed from V and 1 base from J, the gap between germline ends came to 10 bases. The germline V gene encodes CDR1 SGHTA and CDR2 FQGNSA. The CDR3 extends over 15 amino acids. The material was non-naive T cells sorted from PBMCs, obtained on the day of vaccination. This clonotype originated in a man in his fifties or sixties who received an inactivated influenza vaccine. This chain joins TRBV7-2 and TRBJ1-2; TRBD1 is a possible D gene (6 bases). The CDR3 here is CASSLGTGSNYGYTF. CDR3 sequence (DNA): TGTGCCAGCAGCTTAGGAACAGGGAGTAACTATGGCTACACCTTC.